This paragraph reports one T cell receptor beta chain. Its antigen remains unknown. These data are taken from a study of identical twins. The study's findings and limits: Models, which agreed with sharing between unrelated individuals, nonetheless underestimated the out-of-frame TCR alpha sharing seen in monozygotic twins. While abundant cord blood beta clonotypes carried fewer insertions, memory repertoires showed no such pattern. Twins shared out-of-frame alpha sequences with excess low generation probability.

This CDR3 is built from 14 residues. Looked up from germline, CDR1 is SGHDT and CDR2 is YYEEEE. V shed 5 bases and J shed 9 bases, with 18 bases lying between them. With template switching, a universal primer site was added, and the cDNA carried unique molecular identifiers. TCRdb used MiXCR to reprocess the 5' RACE reads, holding one entry per CDR3 protein. The sample lists fewer than 450,000 distinct CDR3 sequences, roughly 9% occurring once. V usage is TRBV5-6 and J usage is TRBJ2-1; D uncertain. The TCR sequence derives from a woman in her fifties or sixties in good health. The sample taken for sequencing was naive T cells sorted from blood. The CDR3 protein is CASRPTGPPGEQFF. The CDR3 DNA is TGTGCCAGCAGACCTACCGGACCCCCAGGTGAGCAGTTCTTC.